A selection of T cell receptor beta chains follows, all from one sample in a study of blood T cell repertoires in COVID-19. The assay was immunoSEQ multiplex PCR, and TCRdb's table has in-frame clones only and misses some. In the table there are about 29,000 clones, roughly nine tenths of which are singletons. Sequencing was performed on peripheral blood. The source is a man older than 75 with acute or convalescent COVID-19. Each CDR3 is given with its conserved first and last residue. D genes are given only for firm matches. Clone size is shown for a subset of rows, as once, few, many or a class of expanded clone.

clone_size j_call d_call v_call cdr3_aa cdr3_nt
- TRBJ2-3 - TRBV28 CASTLSTSLTDTQYF TGTGCCAGCACCCTTTCCACTAGCCTCACAGATACGCAGTATTTT
- TRBJ1-5 - TRBV6-5 CASTTVSNQPQHF TGTGCCAGCACCACAGTCAGCAATCAGCCCCAGCATTTT
- TRBJ1-2 - TRBV30 CAWKQWAAYGYTF TGTGCCTGGAAGCAGTGGGCAGCCTATGGCTACACCTTC
- TRBJ1-4 - TRBV6-5 CASSYTSGATNEKLFF TGTGCCAGCAGTTACACCTCAGGGGCAACTAATGAAAAACTGTTTTTT
- TRBJ2-5 - TRBV19 CASSSTGQETQYF TGTGCCAGTAGCTCCACAGGGCAAGAGACCCAGTACTTC
- TRBJ1-1 TRBD1 TRBV19 CASRNRGGTEAFF TGTGCCAGTAGGAACAGGGGAGGCACTGAAGCTTTCTTT
- TRBJ2-1 - TRBV5-1 CASRTYAGPYNEQFF TGCGCCAGCAGGACTTATGCGGGACCGTACAATGAGCAGTTCTTC
- TRBJ1-6 - TRBV6-1 CASSDAQVESPLHF TGTGCCAGCAGTGACGCTCAGGTGGAATCACCCCTCCACTTT
few TRBJ1-1 - TRBV29-1 CSVGSLKLQNTEAFF TGCAGCGTTGGCTCGTTGAAACTTCAGAACACTGAAGCTTTCTTT
- TRBJ2-7 TRBD1 TRBV5-4 CASARRTGDYEQYF TGTGCCAGCGCTAGACGGACAGGAGACTACGAGCAGTACTTC
- TRBJ2-7 - TRBV6-1 CASSEGTAYEQYF TGTGCCAGCAGTGAAGGGACAGCCTACGAGCAGTACTTC
- TRBJ1-2 - TRBV30 CAWSQGHDYGYTF TGTGCCTGGTCACAGGGCCATGACTATGGCTACACCTTC
- TRBJ1-3 - TRBV5-1 CASRSNPGSSGNTIYF TGCGCCAGCAGGTCAAATCCGGGAAGCTCTGGAAACACCATATATTTT
- TRBJ1-6 TRBD1 TRBV6-5 CASELAGGYNSPLHF TGTGCCAGCGAGTTGGCAGGGGGCTATAATTCACCCCTCCACTTT
- TRBJ1-1 - TRBV4-2 CASSQSDSRNTEAFF TGTGCCAGCAGCCAATCGGACAGCCGGAACACTGAAGCTTTCTTT
- TRBJ2-7 TRBD2 TRBV10-3 CAISRPTSGGTQPIDEQYF TGTGCCATCAGTAGGCCGACTAGCGGGGGGACCCAACCCATCGACGAGCAGTACTTC
- TRBJ2-5 - TRBV29-1 CSVRTLLGETQYF TGCAGCGTACGGACACTGTTAGGGGAGACCCAGTACTTC
- TRBJ1-3 - TRBV6-1 CASSERGTPGNTIYF TGTGCCAGCAGTGAGAGAGGGACACCGGGAAACACCATATATTTT
- TRBJ2-5 - TRBV5-6 CASSSRVPETQYF TGTGCCAGCAGCTCCAGGGTTCCAGAGACCCAGTACTTC
- TRBJ1-1 - TRBV9 CASSEQVNTEAFF TGTGCCAGCAGCGAACAGGTGAACACTGAAGCTTTCTTT
- TRBJ2-1 TRBD2 TRBV2 CASGSGGPSNEQFF TGTGCCAGCGGTAGCGGGGGGCCTTCGAATGAGCAGTTCTTC
- TRBJ2-3 TRBD1 TRBV2 CASSGGQDTDTQYF TGTGCCAGCAGTGGGGGACAGGACACAGATACGCAGTATTTT
- TRBJ2-2 - TRBV24-1 CATSEHMKTGELFF TGTGCCACCAGTGAGCACATGAAGACCGGGGAGCTGTTTTTT
- TRBJ1-2 TRBD1 TRBV19 CASSRTGGVGYTF TGTGCCAGTAGTCGTACAGGGGGGGTAGGCTACACCTTC
once TRBJ2-7 - TRBV6-5 CASSSRPDLAYEQYF TGTGCCAGCAGTTCTAGACCCGATCTAGCCTACGAGCAGTACTTC
- TRBJ1-2 TRBD1 TRBV4-2 CASSQALTGSYYGYTF TGTGCCAGCAGCCAAGCCTTGACAGGGTCTTACTATGGCTACACCTTC
- TRBJ1-4 - TRBV5-1 CASSPMAGPNEKLFF TGCGCCAGCAGCCCCATGGCAGGGCCAAATGAAAAACTGTTTTTT
few TRBJ1-2 - TRBV6-5 CASRPGQTWGGYTF TGTGCCAGCAGACCCGGACAGACCTGGGGGGGCTACACCTTC
- TRBJ2-1 TRBD1 TRBV7-6 CASSIRGTGGTYNEQFF TGTGCCAGCAGCATTAGGGGGACAGGGGGTACCTACAATGAGCAGTTCTTC
- TRBJ2-4 - TRBV29-1 CSVVRTENIQYF TGCAGCGTTGTCAGGACAGAAAACATTCAGTACTTC